Following are 28 T cell receptor beta chains from one sample sequenced in a study of blood T cell repertoires in COVID-19. TCRdb's table, derived via immunoSEQ multiplex PCR, lists solely in-frame clones and lacks some. This table has around 40,000 clones, roughly nine tenths appearing once. The source material was peripheral blood. The receptors derive from a woman in her 30s in a cohort sampled during active COVID-19.

The V gene is TRBV7-9, the J gene TRBJ2-1, with TRBD1 as a possible D gene (6 bases). V was trimmed by 3 bases and J by 3 bases, leaving 15 bases between them. The CDR3 runs to 16 residues. CDR1 and CDR2 (germline): SEHNR, FQNEAQ (reference sequence). This chain's CDR3 is CASSFLGPTGYNEQFF. The DNA for the CDR3 is TGTGCCAGCAGCTTTCTGGGGCCGACAGGCTACAATGAGCAGTTCTTC.

Only one count was recorded for this clone. J is TRBJ2-1 and V is TRBV7-8; TRBD2 might be the D (6 bases). Per germline, CDR1 SGHVS and CDR2 FQNEAQ. V gave up 4 bases and J gave up 3 bases, with 16 bases separating them. This CDR3 contains 16 residues. The CDR3 sequence is CASSSRGGNGYNEQFF. CDR3 sequence (DNA): TGTGCCAGCAGCTCCCGGGGCGGGAACGGCTACAATGAGCAGTTCTTC.

CDR3: CASSEVRGTTRSGEQFF. CDR3 nucleotide sequence: TGTGCCAGCAGTGAGGTCCGGGGGACTACCCGCTCCGGTGAGCAGTTCTTC. J is TRBJ2-1 and V is TRBV6-1; TRBD2 agrees at 7 bases. The CDR3 is 17 amino acids. Germline V gene data show CDR1 as MNHNS and CDR2 as SASEGT. V gave up 3 bases and J gave up 9 bases; unmatched junction bases: 17.

This chain uses TRBV6-5 with TRBJ2-2; no reliable D call. Germline CDR1 and CDR2: MNHEY and SVGAGI. Trimming removed 0 bases at V and 6 bases at J, with 8 bases between. There are 14 residues in the CDR3. The CDR3 DNA reads as TGTGCCAGCAGTTACTCCACAGATTCCGGGGAGCTGTTTTTT. This sequence encodes CASSYSTDSGELFF.

The V gene is TRBV6-5, the J gene TRBJ2-3; 7 bases match TRBD2. The germline V gene has CDR1 MNHEY and CDR2 SVGAGI. This CDR3 is built from 15 residues. V shed 7 bases, J shed 5 bases, and the junction held 12 bases outside the gene matches. The CDR3 sequence is CASTPLGRERDTQYF. The CDR3 bases are TGTGCCAGCACTCCACTGGGGAGGGAAAGAGATACGCAGTATTTT.

CDR3 coding DNA: TGTGCCAGTAGTCCCTACAGGGCACGAGAGCAAGAGACCCAGTACTTC. This translates into CASSPYRAREQETQYF. The rearrangement uses TRBV19 and TRBJ2-5; D is possibly TRBD1 (6 bases). Germline V lookup: CDR1 LNHDA, CDR2 SQIVND (reference sequence). This CDR3 region has 16 residues. The V end was cut by 5 bases, the J end by 2 bases, with 18 bases between.

The genes are TRBV10-3 and TRBJ2-5; tentatively, D is TRBD2 (5 bases). This CDR3 region has 15 residues. Germline CDR1 ENHRY, CDR2 SYGVKD. V lost 4 bases to trimming and J lost 2 bases, with 14 bases between them. The CDR3 coding sequence is TGTGCCATCAGTGCCCGGGATTCGCGACAAGAGACCCAGTACTTC. Protein: CAISARDSRQETQYF.

This sequence joins TRBV19 and TRBJ1-2, with TRBD1 as a possible D gene (6 bases). The ends were cut back, 5 bases at V and 4 bases at J, with 23 bases in the middle. Germline CDR1 reads LNHDA; CDR2 reads SQIVND (reference sequence). There are 17 residues in the CDR3. The CDR3 region is CASSSDSLQSYGYGYTF. The CDR3 DNA follows: TGTGCCAGTAGTTCGGACAGCCTCCAGAGCTATGGCTATGGCTACACCTTC. Complete variable domain (other parts from reference TRBV19 and TRBJ1-2): DGGITQSPKYLFRKEGQNVTLSCEQNLNHDAMYWYRQDPGQGLRLIYYSQIVNDFQKGDIAEGYSVSREKKESFPLTVTSAQKNPTAFYLCASSSDSLQSYGYGYTFGSGTRLTVV.

The V gene is TRBV12-3 or TRBV12-4, the J gene TRBJ2-5; D may be TRBD2 (5 bases). With 8 bases removed from V and 5 bases from J, the gap between germline ends came to 12 bases. The length of the CDR3 is 12 residues. The CDR3 loop reads CASGVRRETQYF. CDR3 nucleotides: TGTGCCAGCGGGGTTCGGAGGGAGACCCAGTACTTC.

As concerns this clone: Germline is not matched at one junction end, which may reflect a read error. The V and J genes are TRBV7-9 and TRBJ2-4; no clear D. CDR1 SEHNR and CDR2 FQNEAQ come from the germline V gene (reference sequence). The CDR3 is 17 amino acids. CDR3 bases: TGTGCCAGCAGCGATGAACGAAAGGCCCGAGACAAACACATTCAGTACTTC. Translating gives CASSDERKARDKHIQYF.

V gene TRBV27 combines with J gene TRBJ2-1; D may be TRBD2 (6 bases). The V gene lost 7 bases and the J gene lost 0 bases, with 25 bases spanning the gap. The germline gives CDR1 MNHEY, CDR2 SMNVEV (reference sequence). The CDR3 sequence is 19 residues long. CDR3 bases: TGTGCCAGCACCAACGGCGGGGCATTGACTAGACGCTCCTACAATGAGCAGTTCTTC. This gives the protein CASTNGGALTRRSYNEQFF.

The chain couples TRBV6-5 to TRBJ1-2; perhaps TRBD1 as D (6 bases). This CDR3 region has 14 residues. In germline, CDR1 is MNHEY, CDR2 SVGAGI. Trimming pared 10 bases from V and 0 bases from J, leaving 15 bases between. CDR3 in amino acids: CATGGGLANYGYTF. CDR3 bases: TGTGCCACGGGGGGGGGCCTAGCTAACTATGGCTACACCTTC.

The rearrangement joins TRBV10-3 to TRBJ1-1; 7 bases agree with TRBD1. This CDR3 is 15 amino acids long. Trimming at V came to 5 bases and at J to 1 base, leaving 7 bases not matched to a gene. Per the germline V gene, CDR1 is ENHRY and CDR2 is SYGVKD. CDR3 nucleotide sequence: TGTGCCATCAGTAAACAGGGGATGAAGAACACTGAAGCTTTCTTT. It specifies CAISKQGMKNTEAFF.

V usage is TRBV3-1 (or the pseudogene TRBV3-2) and J usage is TRBJ2-1; 8 nucleotides agree with TRBD2. V gave up 4 bases and J gave up 4 bases; unmatched junction bases: 9. The CDR3 length is 16 residues. Germline CDR1 and CDR2: LGHDT and YNNKEL (reference sequence). The CDR3 is CASSRSAASGYNEQFF. The CDR3 nucleotides are TGTGCCAGCAGCCGTTCCGCGGCTAGCGGGTACAATGAGCAGTTCTTC.

The chain couples TRBV5-1 to TRBJ2-1, with TRBD1 matching over 8 bases. The germline V gene has CDR1 SGHRS and CDR2 YFSETQ. V shed 4 bases, J shed 7 bases, and the junction held 10 bases outside the gene matches. This CDR3 contains 15 residues. CDR3 DNA: TGCGCCAGCAGCGTACTACGACAGGGGAGGAATGAGCAGTTCTTC. Encoded protein: CASSVLRQGRNEQFF.

The J gene is TRBJ2-1, the V gene TRBV5-4, with 9 positions matching TRBD2. From germline, CDR1 is SGHNT and CDR2 YYREEE (reference sequence). The CDR3 length is 15 residues. V lost 0 bases to trimming and J lost 2 bases; unmatched junction nucleotides: 0. The CDR3 spells CASSLASGTYNEQFF. The CDR3 DNA follows: TGTGCCAGCAGCTTGGCTAGCGGGACCTACAATGAGCAGTTCTTC.

The V and J genes are TRBV7-3 and TRBJ2-1, with D maybe TRBD2 (6 bases). CDR1 and CDR2 from the germline V gene are SGHTA and FQGTGA. Trimming took off 5 bases at V and 5 bases at J, with 10 bases between the two ends. The CDR3 has 13 amino acids. The CDR3 nucleotides are TGTGCCAGCAGCATTGGGACTGACAATGAGCAGTTCTTC. Its translation: CASSIGTDNEQFF.

The rearrangement uses TRBV28 and TRBJ1-2; maybe TRBD1 (5 bases). With 5 bases removed from V and 2 bases from J, the gap between germline ends came to 9 bases. Per the germline V gene, CDR1 is MDHEN and CDR2 is SYDVKM. The CDR3 consists of 13 residues. DNA for the CDR3: TGTGCCAGCAGTCCGAGACAGAACTATGGCTACACCTTC. Translated, it gives CASSPRQNYGYTF.

This clone was found once. This sequence joins TRBV11-3 and TRBJ2-3; 7 bases match TRBD2. The germline V gene encodes CDR1 SGHNT and CDR2 YENEEA. The CDR3 consists of 15 residues. With 1 base clipped from V and 4 bases from J, the junction kept 5 bases outside the gene matches. CDR3 sequence reads: CASSLVMGRADTQYF. In DNA, the CDR3 is TGTGCCAGCAGCTTAGTGATGGGGAGGGCAGATACGCAGTATTTT.

This sequence joins TRBV7-2 and TRBJ2-3, with a weak D call TRBD2 (7 bases). From germline, CDR1 is SGHTA and CDR2 FQGNSA. Between the trimmed V and J ends, which lost 5 bases and 4 bases, there was a span of 22 bases. The CDR3 has 17 residues. CDR3 coding DNA: TGTGCCAGCAGCCTAACTCGGCGGGGAGGGGGTCCAGATACGCAGTATTTT. It codes for CASSLTRRGGGPDTQYF.

V gene TRBV5-4 combines with J gene TRBJ2-7; maybe TRBD2 (5 bases). Trimming left V 10 bases short and J 6 bases short, with 17 bases between. The length of the CDR3 is 12 residues. Germline CDR1 and CDR2: SGHNT and YYREEE (reference sequence). The CDR3 bases are TGTGCCTACTCGGGGAAGGCCGGCGAGCAGTACTTC. Protein sequence: CAYSGKAGEQYF.

This chain uses TRBV10-3 with TRBJ2-3; 16 positions agree with TRBD2. Germline-derived CDR1 and CDR2 are ENHRY and SYGVKD. The CDR3 spans 16 residues. V lost 7 bases to trimming and J lost 6 bases; unmatched junction nucleotides: 7. CDR3 coding DNA: TGTGCCATCAAGGGACTAGCGGGAGGGCCAGGGGATACGCAGTATTTT. Its translation: CAIKGLAGGPGDTQYF.

This chain uses TRBV7-9 with TRBJ1-1, with D maybe TRBD1 (5 bases). The CDR3 consists of 16 residues. Germline V gene lookup returns CDR1 SEHNR and CDR2 FQNEAQ (reference sequence). V lost 7 bases, J lost 1 base, and 19 bases lay in between. The CDR3 nucleotides read TGTGCCAGCACCATACTTGGGGCAGGACGGAACACTGAAGCTTTCTTT. It yields the protein CASTILGAGRNTEAFF.

CDR3: CASSLAPGDEQYF. The CDR3 bases are TGTGCCAGCAGCTTAGCGCCAGGGGACGAGCAGTACTTC. The V call is TRBV7-9, the J call TRBJ2-7; maybe TRBD1 (6 bases). In germline, CDR1 is SEHNR, CDR2 FQNEAQ (reference sequence). The CDR3 totals 13 residues. The V gene lost 0 bases and the J gene lost 5 bases, with 8 bases spanning the gap.

J is TRBJ2-1 and V is TRBV3-1 (or the pseudogene TRBV3-2); 7 bases are shared with TRBD2. The CDR3 sequence is 14 residues long. The junction had 4 bases not matched to a gene; V was cut back by 0 bases and J by 8 bases. CDR1 and CDR2 from the germline V gene are LGHDT and YNNKEL (reference sequence). CDR3 in amino acids: CASSQEMGRDEQFF. The DNA of the CDR3 is TGTGCCAGCAGCCAAGAGATGGGGAGGGATGAGCAGTTCTTC.

The chain uses TRBV28 and TRBJ1-1; 7 bases are a match to TRBD1. V was clipped by 6 bases and J by 5 bases; unmatched bases: 15. Germline V lookup: CDR1 MDHEN, CDR2 SYDVKM. The CDR3 runs 16 residues. CDR3 bases: TGTGCCAGCAGCTACACAGGGGTCTTTCGGGGGACTGAAGCTTTCTTT. Protein product: CASSYTGVFRGTEAFF.

Only a few counts were recorded for this clone. The rearrangement joins TRBV7-8 to TRBJ2-5; TRBD1 is a possible D gene (5 bases). Germline CDR1 SGHVS, CDR2 FQNEAQ. The CDR3 length is 14 residues. The V gene lost 5 bases and the J gene lost 5 bases, with 15 bases spanning the gap. The CDR3 DNA is TGTGCCAGCAGCCCTCCAGGGTTCCGGGAGACCCAGTACTTC. The encoded protein is CASSPPGFRETQYF.

The CDR3 nucleotides read TGTGCCAGCTCACCGGGACAGGGGAAAAACATTCAGTACTTC. Translation: CASSPGQGKNIQYF. The chain couples TRBV18 to TRBJ2-4; 10 bases agree with TRBD1. This CDR3 has 14 amino acids. V trimming: 3 bases; J trimming: 4 bases; junction bases outside the gene matches: 0. CDR1 and CDR2 from the germline V gene are KGHSH and LQKENI.